The clone carrying this T cell receptor beta chain was detected only a few times. The germline V gene has CDR1 SGDLS and CDR2 YYNGEE. This CDR3 has 9 amino acids. The V and J ends lost 6 bases and 6 bases respectively, with 3 bases between them. Profiled with immunoSEQ multiplex PCR; TCRdb holds only in-frame clones, not every one. The sample yields some 49,000 clones, 90% seen once. This sample is part of a study of T cell changes during pregnancy in multiple sclerosis. This sequence joins TRBV9 and TRBJ1-1, with D unresolved. The sample in question was peripheral blood, obtained after pregnancy. This sequence originates from a female donor in good health, enrolled as a control in a pregnancy study. CDR3 region: CASISEAFF. CDR3 sequence (DNA): TGTGCCAGCATCTCTGAAGCTTTCTTT.